Listed here are 14 T cell receptor beta chains from one sample, sequenced in a study of blood T cell repertoires in COVID-19. Clones were sequenced by immunoSEQ multiplex PCR, and TCRdb holds only the in-frame ones, with some missing. This table holds around 190,000 clones, about 88% found once. Sequenced input: PBMCs or T cells enriched from blood (not recorded which). These receptors were obtained from a woman aged 18-35 years who had recovered from COVID-19.

The chain carries TRBV5-8 and TRBJ1-6, with D perhaps TRBD1 (6 bases). The germline CDR1 and CDR2 sequences are SGHTS and YDEGEE. CDR3 size: 16 residues. The ends were cut back, 6 bases at V and 7 bases at J, with 20 bases in the middle. CDR3 bases: TGTGCCAGCAACGCTGGCTTCCAGGGGATAAATTCACCCCTCCACTTT. Translation gives CASNAGFQGINSPLHF.

This clone has a single count. In DNA form, the CDR3 reads TGTGCCAGCAGTGCTCGTCCGGGACAGGGGGTACATGGCTACACCTTC. This translates into CASSARPGQGVHGYTF. This chain joins TRBV2 and TRBJ1-2; 11 bases agree with TRBD1. There are 16 residues in the CDR3. Germline assignment: CDR1 SNHLY and CDR2 FYNNEI. V was clipped by 4 bases and J by 6 bases; unmatched bases: 10.

The V call is TRBV30, the J call TRBJ1-4; a weak D match, TRBD1 (6 bases). Germline CDR1 reads GTSNPN; CDR2 reads SVGIG (reference sequence). V was trimmed by 2 bases and J by 7 bases, leaving 14 bases between them. This CDR3 has 14 amino acids. The CDR3 DNA reads TGTGCCTGGAGTTCCCTAGGGGGAACTGAAAAACTGTTTTTT. The encoded protein is CAWSSLGGTEKLFF.

The gene calls are TRBV2 and TRBJ1-5, with a possible D match to TRBD1 (6 bases). The CDR3 runs to 15 residues. The V gene's germline CDR1 is SNHLY and CDR2 FYNNEI. The V gene lost 2 bases and the J gene lost 5 bases, with 13 bases spanning the gap. The CDR3 region has the DNA TGTGCCAGCAGTGAATGGGGGGGCGCGCATCAGCCCCAGCATTTT. Amino acids: CASSEWGGAHQPQHF.

V usage is TRBV28 and J usage is TRBJ2-1; 8 bases agree with TRBD2. Germline assignment: CDR1 MDHEN and CDR2 SYDVKM. This CDR3 has 14 residues. The V and J ends lost 6 bases and 7 bases, in that order; junction bases with no gene match: 8. The CDR3 bases are TGTGCCAGCAGCCCGGGGGGGGCTTGGAATGAGCAGTTCTTC. Its translation is CASSPGGAWNEQFF.

The rearrangement uses TRBV19 and TRBJ2-1; 9 bases are shared with TRBD2. Looked up from germline, CDR1 is LNHDA and CDR2 is SQIVND (reference sequence). CDR3 size: 13 residues. V was clipped by 6 bases and J by 8 bases; unmatched bases: 5. CDR3 DNA sequence: TGTGCCAGTAGCGTAGCGGGAGCCGATGAGCAGTTCTTC. Encoded protein: CASSVAGADEQFF.

The rearrangement joins TRBV4-3 to TRBJ1-1; 8 nucleotides align to TRBD1. This CDR3 contains 17 residues. CDR1 LGHNA and CDR2 YSLEER come from the germline V gene. V lost 0 bases to trimming and J lost 6 bases; unmatched junction nucleotides: 12. This chain's CDR3 is CASSQDLPGQGRSEAFF. CDR3 nucleotides: TGCGCCAGCAGCCAAGATCTTCCCGGACAGGGACGATCTGAAGCTTTCTTT.

This clone has only a few counts. This chain links TRBV28 with TRBJ2-4; 8 nucleotides align to TRBD2. Germline lookup yields CDR1 MDHEN and CDR2 SYDVKM. This CDR3 region has 16 residues. Trimming took 3 bases from V and 0 from J; bases not matched to a gene: 4. In nucleotides, the CDR3 is TGTGCCAGCAGTTTCACTAGCGGTTTAGCCAAAAACATTCAGTACTTC. Protein sequence: CASSFTSGLAKNIQYF.

V and J are TRBV2 and TRBJ2-5; TRBD2 agrees at 9 bases. Germline lookup yields CDR1 SNHLY and CDR2 FYNNEI. V gave up 10 bases and J gave up 5 bases; unmatched junction bases: 8. The CDR3 length is 13 residues. For the CDR3, the DNA is TGTGCCAACAGACTAGCGGACCTGGAGACCCAGTACTTC. Translating it yields CANRLADLETQYF. Supplemented by reference TRBV2 and TRBJ2-5, the full variable domain reads EPEVTQTPSHQVTQMGQEVILRCVPISNHLYFYWYRQILGQKVEFLVSFYNNEISEKSEIFDDQFSVERPDGSNFTLKIRSTKLEDSAMYFCANRLADLETQYFGPGTRLLVL.

CDR3 loop: CASSFEQGEIEAFF. CDR3 sequence (DNA): TGTGCCAGCAGTTTTGAACAGGGGGAAATCGAAGCTTTCTTT. V is TRBV6-2 or TRBV6-3 and J is TRBJ1-1; TRBD1 aligns across 8 bases. Per the germline V gene, CDR1 is MNHEY and CDR2 is SVGEGT. With 4 bases clipped from V and 8 bases from J, the junction kept 9 bases outside the gene matches. The CDR3 is 14 amino acids.

This clone has just one count. This chain connects TRBV2 to TRBJ1-5; D is ambiguous. CDR1 and CDR2 (germline): SNHLY, FYNNEI. V was shortened by 2 bases and J by 2 bases, with 4 bases between the two germline ends. The CDR3 spans 13 residues. The chain's CDR3 is CASSEFGNQPQHF. Here the CDR3 DNA reads TGTGCCAGCAGTGAATTCGGCAATCAGCCCCAGCATTTT.

The chain combines TRBV30 with TRBJ1-5; D might be TRBD1 (5 bases). The length of the CDR3 is 14 residues. CDR1 is GTSNPN, CDR2 SVGIG, per germline (reference sequence). Deletions cut 5 bases from V and 5 bases from J, with 16 bases between. Written as DNA, the CDR3 is TGTGCCTGGTCAAGGCGGACACTCGATCAGCCCCAGCATTTT. Its translation: CAWSRRTLDQPQHF. Full variable domain (remainder filled in from reference TRBV30 and TRBJ1-5): SQTIHQWPATLVQPVGSPLSLECTVEGTSNPNLYWYRQAAGRGLQLLFYSVGIGQISSEVPQNLSASRPQDRQFILSSKKLLLSDSGFYLCAWSRRTLDQPQHFGDGTRLSIL.

In regard to this clone: The limits of the CDR3 on the DNA are not certain, so only TCRdb's listed CDR3 is given. The chain uses TRBV28 and TRBJ1-1. The CDR3 numbers 15 amino acids, ends counted. Germline V lookup: CDR1 MDHEN, CDR2 SYDVKM. The CDR3 sequence: CASSFWRRETTEAFF.

This chain joins TRBV19 and TRBJ1-1; D may be TRBD1 (5 bases). The CDR3 length is 13 residues. Trimming stripped 3 bases from V and 6 bases from J, with 11 bases between. Germline V gives CDR1 LNHDA, CDR2 SQIVND (reference sequence). This chain's CDR3 is CASSIQGSAEAFF. The CDR3 coding sequence is TGTGCCAGTAGTATCCAGGGTTCTGCTGAAGCTTTCTTT.